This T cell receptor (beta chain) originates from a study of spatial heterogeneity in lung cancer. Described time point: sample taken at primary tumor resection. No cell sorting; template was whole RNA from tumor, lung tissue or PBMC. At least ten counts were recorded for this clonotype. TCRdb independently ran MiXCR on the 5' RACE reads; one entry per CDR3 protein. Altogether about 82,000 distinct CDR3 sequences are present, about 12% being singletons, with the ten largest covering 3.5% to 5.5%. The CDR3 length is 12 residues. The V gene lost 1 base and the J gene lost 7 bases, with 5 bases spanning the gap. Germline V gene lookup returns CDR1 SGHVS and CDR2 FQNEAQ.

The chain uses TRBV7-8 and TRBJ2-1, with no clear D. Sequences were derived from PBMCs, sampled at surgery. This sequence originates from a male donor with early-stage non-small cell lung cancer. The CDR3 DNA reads TGTGCCAGCAGCTTAGTCGGTAATGAGCAGTTCTTC. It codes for CASSLVGNEQFF.